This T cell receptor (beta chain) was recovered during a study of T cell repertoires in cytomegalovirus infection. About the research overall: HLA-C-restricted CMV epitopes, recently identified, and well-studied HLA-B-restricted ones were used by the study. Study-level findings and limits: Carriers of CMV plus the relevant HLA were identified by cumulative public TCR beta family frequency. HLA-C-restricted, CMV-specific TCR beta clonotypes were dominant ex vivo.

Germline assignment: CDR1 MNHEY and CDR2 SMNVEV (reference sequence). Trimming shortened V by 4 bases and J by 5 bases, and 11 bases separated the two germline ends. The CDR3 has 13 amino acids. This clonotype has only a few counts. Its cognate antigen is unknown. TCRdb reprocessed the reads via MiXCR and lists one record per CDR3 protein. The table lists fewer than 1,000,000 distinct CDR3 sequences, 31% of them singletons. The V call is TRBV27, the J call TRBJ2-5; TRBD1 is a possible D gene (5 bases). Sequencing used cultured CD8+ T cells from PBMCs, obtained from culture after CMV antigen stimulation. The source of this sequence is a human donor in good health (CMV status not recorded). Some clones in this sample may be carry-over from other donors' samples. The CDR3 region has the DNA TGTGCCAGCAGTTCTCCCAGGGCTGAGACCCAGTACTTC. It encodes CASSSPRAETQYF.